This T cell receptor beta chain originates from a study of control samples from healthy donors and cancer patients. The CDR3 spans 15 residues. Germline CDR1 reads MNHNY; CDR2 reads SVGAGI (reference sequence). With V trimmed by 3 bases and J by 8 bases, 12 bases remained unmatched. This clone was detected a few times. Sequencing used immunoSEQ multiplex PCR; TCRdb keeps in-frame clones, though not all of them. The sample contains about 130,000 clones, approximately 92% of which appear only once. The clonotype was recovered from a man between 18 and 29 years old in good health. The chain is built from TRBV6-6 and TRBJ1-2, with TRBD1 matching 7 bases. The sample taken for sequencing was blood. Here the CDR3 reads CASSYGFDRVGGYTF. The CDR3 nucleotides read TGTGCCAGCAGTTATGGGTTCGACAGGGTAGGGGGCTACACCTTC.